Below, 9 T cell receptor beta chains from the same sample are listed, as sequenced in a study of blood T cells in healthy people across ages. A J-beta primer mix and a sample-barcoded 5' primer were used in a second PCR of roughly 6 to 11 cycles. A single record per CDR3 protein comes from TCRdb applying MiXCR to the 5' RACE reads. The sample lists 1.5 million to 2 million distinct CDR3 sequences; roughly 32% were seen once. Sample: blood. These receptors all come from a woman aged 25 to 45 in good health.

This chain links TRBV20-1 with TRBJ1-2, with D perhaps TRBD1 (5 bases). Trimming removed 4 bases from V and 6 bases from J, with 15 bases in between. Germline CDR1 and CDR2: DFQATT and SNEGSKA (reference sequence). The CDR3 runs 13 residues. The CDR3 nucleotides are TGCAGTGCTACAAGGCAGGGAAAAAATGGCTACACCTTC. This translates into CSATRQGKNGYTF.

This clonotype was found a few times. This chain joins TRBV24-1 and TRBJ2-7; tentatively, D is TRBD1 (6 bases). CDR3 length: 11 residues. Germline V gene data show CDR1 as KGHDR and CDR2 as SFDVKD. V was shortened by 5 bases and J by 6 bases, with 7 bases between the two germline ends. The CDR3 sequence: CATSGTAEQYF. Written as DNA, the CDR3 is TGTGCCACCAGTGGGACAGCCGAGCAGTACTTC.

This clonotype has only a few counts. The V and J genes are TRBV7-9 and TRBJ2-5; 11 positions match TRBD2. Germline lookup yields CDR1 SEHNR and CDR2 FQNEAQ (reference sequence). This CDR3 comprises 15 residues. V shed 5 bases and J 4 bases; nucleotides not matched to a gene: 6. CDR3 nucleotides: TGTGCCAGCAGCCGTAGCGGGGGGGCCTCAGAGACCCAGTACTTC. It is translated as CASSRSGGASETQYF.

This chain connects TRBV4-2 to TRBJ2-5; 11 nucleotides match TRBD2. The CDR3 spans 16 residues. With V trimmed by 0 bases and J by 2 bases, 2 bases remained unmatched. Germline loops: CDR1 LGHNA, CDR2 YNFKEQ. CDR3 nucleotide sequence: TGTGCCAGCAGCCAAGATAGCGGGGGGGCTCAAGAGACCCAGTACTTC. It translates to CASSQDSGGAQETQYF.

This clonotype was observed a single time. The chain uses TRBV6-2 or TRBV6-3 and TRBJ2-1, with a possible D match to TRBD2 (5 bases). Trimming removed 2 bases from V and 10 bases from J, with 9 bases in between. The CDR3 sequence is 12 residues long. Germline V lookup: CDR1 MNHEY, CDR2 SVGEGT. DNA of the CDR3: TGTGCCAGCAGTTACATAGCGTGGGAGCAGTTCTTC. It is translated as CASSYIAWEQFF.

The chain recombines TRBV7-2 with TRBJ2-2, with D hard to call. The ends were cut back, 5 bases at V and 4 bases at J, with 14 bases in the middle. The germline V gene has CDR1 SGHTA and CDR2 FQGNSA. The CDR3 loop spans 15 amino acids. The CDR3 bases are TGTGCCAGCAGCCTTCCTCAGGAACGCACCGGGGAGCTGTTTTTT. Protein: CASSLPQERTGELFF.

CDR3 loop: CSVVDHTGELFF. CDR3 bases: TGCAGCGTTGTGGACCACACCGGGGAGCTGTTTTTT. The rearrangement links TRBV29-1 to TRBJ2-2; D call uncertain. V was clipped by 4 bases and J by 3 bases, with 6 bases between them. Germline CDR1 SQVTM, CDR2 ANQGSEA. The CDR3 runs 12 residues.

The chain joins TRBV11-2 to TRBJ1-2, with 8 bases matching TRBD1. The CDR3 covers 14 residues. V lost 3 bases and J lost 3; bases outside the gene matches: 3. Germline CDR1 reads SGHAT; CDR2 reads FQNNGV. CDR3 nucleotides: TGTGCCAGCAGCTTGGGACAGGCGTACTATGGCTACACCTTC. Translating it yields CASSLGQAYYGYTF.

The CDR3 spells CASSFQPGLAGGETQYF. CDR3 nucleotide sequence: TGTGCCAGCAGTTTCCAACCGGGACTAGCGGGAGGAGAGACCCAGTACTTC. The chain links TRBV2 to TRBJ2-5; TRBD2 matches 15 bases. The trim removed 5 bases at V and 4 bases at J, leaving 8 bases unmatched. The V gene's germline CDR1 is SNHLY and CDR2 FYNNEI. The CDR3 has 17 residues.